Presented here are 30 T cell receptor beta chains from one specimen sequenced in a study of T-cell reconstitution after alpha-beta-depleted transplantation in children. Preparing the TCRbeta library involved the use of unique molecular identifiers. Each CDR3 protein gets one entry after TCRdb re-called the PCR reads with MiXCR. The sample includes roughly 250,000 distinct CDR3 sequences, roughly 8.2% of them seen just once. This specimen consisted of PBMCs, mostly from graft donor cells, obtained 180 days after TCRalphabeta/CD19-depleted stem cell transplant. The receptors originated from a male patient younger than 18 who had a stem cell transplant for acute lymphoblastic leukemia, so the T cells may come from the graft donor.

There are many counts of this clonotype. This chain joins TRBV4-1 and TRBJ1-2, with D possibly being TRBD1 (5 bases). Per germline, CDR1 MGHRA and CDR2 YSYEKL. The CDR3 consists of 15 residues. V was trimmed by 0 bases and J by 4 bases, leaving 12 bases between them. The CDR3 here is CASSQEKSGFYGYTF. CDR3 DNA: TGCGCCAGCAGCCAAGAAAAATCAGGGTTCTATGGCTACACCTTC.

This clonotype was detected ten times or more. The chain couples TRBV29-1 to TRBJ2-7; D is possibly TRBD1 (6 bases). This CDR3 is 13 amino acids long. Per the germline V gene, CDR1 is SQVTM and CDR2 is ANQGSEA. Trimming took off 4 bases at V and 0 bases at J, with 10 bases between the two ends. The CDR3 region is CSVVGTRSYEQYF. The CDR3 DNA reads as TGCAGCGTTGTGGGGACACGCTCCTACGAGCAGTACTTC.

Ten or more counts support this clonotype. This chain's CDR3 is CSATGTSGGETQYF. The CDR3 DNA sequence: TGCAGTGCTACCGGGACTAGCGGGGGAGAGACCCAGTACTTC. The chain links TRBV20-1 to TRBJ2-5, with TRBD2 matching 14 bases. The CDR3 extends over 14 amino acids. Per germline, CDR1 DFQATT and CDR2 SNEGSKA (reference sequence). V was pared by 4 bases and J by 4 bases, with 2 bases of the junction left unmatched.

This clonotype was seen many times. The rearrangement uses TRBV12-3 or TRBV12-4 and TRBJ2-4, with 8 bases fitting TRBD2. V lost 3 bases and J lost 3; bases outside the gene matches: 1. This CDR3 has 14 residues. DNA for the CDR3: TGTGCCAGCAGTTTGGGGACTAGCAAAAACATTCAGTACTTC. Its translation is CASSLGTSKNIQYF.

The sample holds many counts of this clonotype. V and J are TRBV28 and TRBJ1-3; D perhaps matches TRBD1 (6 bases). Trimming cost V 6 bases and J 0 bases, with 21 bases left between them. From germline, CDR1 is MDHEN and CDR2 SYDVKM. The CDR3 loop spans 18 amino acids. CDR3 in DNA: TGTGCCAGCAGCCCCATGGCAGGGGAGGGCTCCTCTGGAAACACCATATATTTT. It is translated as CASSPMAGEGSSGNTIYF.

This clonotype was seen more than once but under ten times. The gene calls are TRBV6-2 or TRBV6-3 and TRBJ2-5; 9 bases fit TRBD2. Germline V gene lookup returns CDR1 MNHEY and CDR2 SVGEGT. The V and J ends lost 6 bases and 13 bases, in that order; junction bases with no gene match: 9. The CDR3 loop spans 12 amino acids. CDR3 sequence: CASRGPGTSLYF. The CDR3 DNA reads TGTGCCAGCAGAGGACCCGGGACTAGCTTGTACTTC.

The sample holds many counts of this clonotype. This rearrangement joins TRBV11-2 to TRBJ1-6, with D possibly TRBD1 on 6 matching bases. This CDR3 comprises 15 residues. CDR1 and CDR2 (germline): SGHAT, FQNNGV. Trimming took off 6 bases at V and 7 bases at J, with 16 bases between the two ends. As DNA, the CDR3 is TGTGCCAGCAGGCGCCTCAGGGGTTACAATTCACCCCTCCACTTT. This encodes CASRRLRGYNSPLHF.

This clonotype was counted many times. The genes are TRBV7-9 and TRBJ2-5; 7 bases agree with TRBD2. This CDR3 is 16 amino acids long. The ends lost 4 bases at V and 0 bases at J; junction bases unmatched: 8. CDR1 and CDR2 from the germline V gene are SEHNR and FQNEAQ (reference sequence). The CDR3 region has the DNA TGTGCCAGCAGCTGGGCTAGCGGTGGGTACCAAGAGACCCAGTACTTC. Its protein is CASSWASGGYQETQYF.

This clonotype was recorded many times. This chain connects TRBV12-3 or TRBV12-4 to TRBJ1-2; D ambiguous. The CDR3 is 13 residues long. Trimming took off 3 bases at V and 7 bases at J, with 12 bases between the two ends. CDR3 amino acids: CASSFLGMRGYTF. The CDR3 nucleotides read TGTGCCAGCAGTTTTCTCGGAATGCGTGGCTACACCTTC.

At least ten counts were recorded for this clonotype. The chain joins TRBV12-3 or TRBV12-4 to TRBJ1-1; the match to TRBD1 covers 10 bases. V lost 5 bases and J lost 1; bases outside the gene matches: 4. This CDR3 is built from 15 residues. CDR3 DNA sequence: TGTGCCAGCAGTGACAGGGGGCCGGGGAACACTGAAGCTTTCTTT. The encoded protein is CASSDRGPGNTEAFF.

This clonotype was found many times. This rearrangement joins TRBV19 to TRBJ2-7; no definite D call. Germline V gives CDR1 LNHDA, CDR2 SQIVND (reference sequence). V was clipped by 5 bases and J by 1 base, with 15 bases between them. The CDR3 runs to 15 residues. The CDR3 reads CASSSHGGTSYEQYF. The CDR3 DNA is TGTGCCAGTAGTTCCCATGGCGGAACATCCTACGAGCAGTACTTC.

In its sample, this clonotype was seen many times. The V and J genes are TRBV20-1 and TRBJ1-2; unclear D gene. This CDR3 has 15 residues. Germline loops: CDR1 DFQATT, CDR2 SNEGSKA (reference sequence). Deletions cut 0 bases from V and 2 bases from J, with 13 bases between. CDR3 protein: CSARDLWQENYGYTF. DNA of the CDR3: TGCAGTGCTAGAGATCTATGGCAGGAAAACTATGGCTACACCTTC.

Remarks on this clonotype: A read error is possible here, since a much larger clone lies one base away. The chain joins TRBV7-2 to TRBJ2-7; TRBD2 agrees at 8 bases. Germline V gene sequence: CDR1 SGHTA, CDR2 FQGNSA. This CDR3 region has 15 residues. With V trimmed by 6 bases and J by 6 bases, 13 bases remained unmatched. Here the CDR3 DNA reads TGTGCCAGCAGTCCCGGTCCGGGAGGGAACTGCGAGCAGTACTTC. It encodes CASSPGPGGNCEQYF.

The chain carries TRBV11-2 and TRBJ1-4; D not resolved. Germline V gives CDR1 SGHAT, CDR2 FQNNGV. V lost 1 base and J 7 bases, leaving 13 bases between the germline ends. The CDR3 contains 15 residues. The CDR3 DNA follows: TGTGCCAGCAGCTTAGTACAGCGGTCTGGTGAAAAACTGTTTTTT. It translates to CASSLVQRSGEKLFF.

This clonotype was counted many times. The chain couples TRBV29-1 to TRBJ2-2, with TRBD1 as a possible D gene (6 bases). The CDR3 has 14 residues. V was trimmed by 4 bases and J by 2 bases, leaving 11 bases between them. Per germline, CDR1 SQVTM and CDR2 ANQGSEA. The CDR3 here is CSVVGGPNTGELFF. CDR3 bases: TGCAGCGTTGTAGGGGGACCAAACACCGGGGAGCTGTTTTTT.

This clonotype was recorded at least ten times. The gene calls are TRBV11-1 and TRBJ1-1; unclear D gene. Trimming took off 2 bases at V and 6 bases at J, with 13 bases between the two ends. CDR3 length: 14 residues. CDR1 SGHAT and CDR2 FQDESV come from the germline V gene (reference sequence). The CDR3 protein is CASSLLGSRPEAFF. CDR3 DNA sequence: TGTGCCAGCAGCTTATTGGGTAGCCGGCCTGAAGCTTTCTTT.

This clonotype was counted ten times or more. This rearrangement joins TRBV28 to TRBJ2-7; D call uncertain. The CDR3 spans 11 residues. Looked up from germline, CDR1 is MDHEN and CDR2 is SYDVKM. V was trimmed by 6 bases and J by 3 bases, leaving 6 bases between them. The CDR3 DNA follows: TGTGCCAGCAGCTCGTTCTACGAGCAGTACTTC. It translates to CASSSFYEQYF.

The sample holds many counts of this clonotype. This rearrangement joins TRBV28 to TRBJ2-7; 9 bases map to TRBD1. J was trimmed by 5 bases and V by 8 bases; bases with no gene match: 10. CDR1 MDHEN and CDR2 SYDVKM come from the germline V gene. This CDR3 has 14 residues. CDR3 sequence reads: CASGLQGAAHEQYF. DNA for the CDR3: TGTGCCAGCGGACTACAGGGGGCCGCTCACGAGCAGTACTTC.

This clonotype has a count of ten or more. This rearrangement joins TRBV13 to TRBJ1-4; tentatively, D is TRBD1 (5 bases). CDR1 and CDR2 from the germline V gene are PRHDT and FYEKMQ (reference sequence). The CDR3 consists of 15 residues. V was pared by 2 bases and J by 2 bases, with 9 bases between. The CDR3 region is CASSLYRGTNEKLFF. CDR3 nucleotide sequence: TGTGCCAGCAGCTTATATCGGGGGACTAATGAAAAACTGTTTTTT. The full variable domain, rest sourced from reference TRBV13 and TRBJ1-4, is AAGVIQSPRHLIKEKRETATLKCYPIPRHDTVYWYQQGPGQDPQFLISFYEKMQSDKGSIPDRFSAQQFSDYHSELNMSSLELGDSALYFCASSLYRGTNEKLFFGSGTQLSVL.

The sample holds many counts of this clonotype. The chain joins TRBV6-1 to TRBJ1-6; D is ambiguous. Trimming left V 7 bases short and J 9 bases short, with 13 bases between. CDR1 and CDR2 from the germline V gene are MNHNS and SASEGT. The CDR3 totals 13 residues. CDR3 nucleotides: TGTGCCAGCACCGCCGGGGTTAGTTCACCCCTCCACTTT. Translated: CASTAGVSSPLHF.

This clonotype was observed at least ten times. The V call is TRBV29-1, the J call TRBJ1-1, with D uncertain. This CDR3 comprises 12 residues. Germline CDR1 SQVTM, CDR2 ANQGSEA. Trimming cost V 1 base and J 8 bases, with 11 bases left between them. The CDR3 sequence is CSVEGRASEAFF. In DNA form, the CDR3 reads TGCAGCGTTGAAGGACGAGCTTCCGAAGCTTTCTTT. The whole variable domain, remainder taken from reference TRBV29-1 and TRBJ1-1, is SAVISQKPSRDICQRGTSLTIQCQVDSQVTMMFWYRQQPGQSLTLIATANQGSEATYESGFVIDKFPISRPNLTFSTLTVSNMSPEDSSIYLCSVEGRASEAFFGQGTRLTVV.

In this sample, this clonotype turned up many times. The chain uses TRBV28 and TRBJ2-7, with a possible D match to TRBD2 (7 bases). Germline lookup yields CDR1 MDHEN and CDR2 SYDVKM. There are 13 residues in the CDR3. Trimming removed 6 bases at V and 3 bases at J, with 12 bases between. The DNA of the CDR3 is TGTGCCAGCAGGGGGGGAGGGGGCTACGAGCAGTACTTC. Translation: CASRGGGGYEQYF.

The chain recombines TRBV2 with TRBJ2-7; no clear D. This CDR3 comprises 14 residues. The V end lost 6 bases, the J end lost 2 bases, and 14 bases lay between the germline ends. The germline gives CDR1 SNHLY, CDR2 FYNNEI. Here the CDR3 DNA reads TGTGCCAGCAGCCCTGGACCTCTAACCTACGAGCAGTACTTC. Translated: CASSPGPLTYEQYF.

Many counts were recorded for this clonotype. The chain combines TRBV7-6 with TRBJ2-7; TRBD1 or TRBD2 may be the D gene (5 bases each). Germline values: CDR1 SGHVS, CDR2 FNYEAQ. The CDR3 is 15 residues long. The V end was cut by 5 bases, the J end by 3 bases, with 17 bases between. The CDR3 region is CASSPIGAMYYEQYF. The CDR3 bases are TGTGCCAGCAGCCCAATCGGGGCGATGTACTACGAGCAGTACTTC.

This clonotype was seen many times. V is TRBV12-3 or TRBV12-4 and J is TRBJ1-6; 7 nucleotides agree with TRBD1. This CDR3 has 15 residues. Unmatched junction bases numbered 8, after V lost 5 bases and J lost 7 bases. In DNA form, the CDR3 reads TGTGCCAGCAGTGCCCAACAGGGGCCGAATTCACCCCTCCACTTT. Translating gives CASSAQQGPNSPLHF.

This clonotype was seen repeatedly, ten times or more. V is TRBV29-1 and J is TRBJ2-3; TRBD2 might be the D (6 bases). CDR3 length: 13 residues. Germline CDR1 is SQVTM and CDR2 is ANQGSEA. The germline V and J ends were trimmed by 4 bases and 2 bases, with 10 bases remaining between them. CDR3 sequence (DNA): TGCAGCGTTGTGCGGGGACCCACAGATACGCAGTATTTT. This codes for CSVVRGPTDTQYF.

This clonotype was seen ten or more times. DNA for the CDR3: TGTGCCAGCAGGCCGGGACTAGGAATGGAGACCCAGTACTTC. Protein sequence: CASRPGLGMETQYF. The chain employs TRBV11-2 and TRBJ2-5; 8 bases align to TRBD2. Germline CDR1 reads SGHAT; CDR2 reads FQNNGV. This CDR3 has 14 amino acids. Trimming at V came to 6 bases and at J to 5 bases, leaving 8 bases not matched to a gene.

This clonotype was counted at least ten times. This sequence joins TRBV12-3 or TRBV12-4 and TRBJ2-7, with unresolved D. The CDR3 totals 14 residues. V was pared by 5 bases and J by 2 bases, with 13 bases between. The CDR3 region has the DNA TGTGCCAGCAGTCTGACTGGAAGACCCTACGAGCAGTACTTC. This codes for CASSLTGRPYEQYF.

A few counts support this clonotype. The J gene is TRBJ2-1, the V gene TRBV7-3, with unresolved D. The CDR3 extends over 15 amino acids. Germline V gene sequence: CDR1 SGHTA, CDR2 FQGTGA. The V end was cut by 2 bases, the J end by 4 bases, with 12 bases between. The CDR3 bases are TGTGCCAGCAGCTTACGCGCCCCCCCGTACAATGAGCAGTTCTTC. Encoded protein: CASSLRAPPYNEQFF.

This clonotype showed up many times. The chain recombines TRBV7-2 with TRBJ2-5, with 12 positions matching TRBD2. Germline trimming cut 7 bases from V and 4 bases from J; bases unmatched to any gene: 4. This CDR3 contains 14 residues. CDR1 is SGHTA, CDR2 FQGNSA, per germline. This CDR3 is CASTLTSGGETQYF. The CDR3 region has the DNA TGTGCCAGCACCTTGACTAGCGGGGGAGAGACCCAGTACTTC.